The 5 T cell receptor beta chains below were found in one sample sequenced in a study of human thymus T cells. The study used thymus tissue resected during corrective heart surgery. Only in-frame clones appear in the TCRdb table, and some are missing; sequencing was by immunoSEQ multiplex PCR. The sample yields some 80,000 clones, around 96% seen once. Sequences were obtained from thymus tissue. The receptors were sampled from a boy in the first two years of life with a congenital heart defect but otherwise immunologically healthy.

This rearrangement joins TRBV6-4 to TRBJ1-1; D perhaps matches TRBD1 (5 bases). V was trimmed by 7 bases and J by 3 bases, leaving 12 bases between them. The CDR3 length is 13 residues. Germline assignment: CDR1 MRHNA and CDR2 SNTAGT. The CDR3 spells CASKGRADTEAFF. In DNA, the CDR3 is TGTGCCAGCAAGGGCAGGGCGGACACTGAAGCTTTCTTT.

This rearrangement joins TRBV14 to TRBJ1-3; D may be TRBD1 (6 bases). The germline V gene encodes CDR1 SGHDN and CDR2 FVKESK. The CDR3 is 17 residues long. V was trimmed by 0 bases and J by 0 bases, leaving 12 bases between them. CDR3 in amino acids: CASSQDRGANSGNTIYF. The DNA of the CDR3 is TGTGCCAGCAGCCAAGATAGGGGGGCGAACTCTGGAAACACCATATATTTT.

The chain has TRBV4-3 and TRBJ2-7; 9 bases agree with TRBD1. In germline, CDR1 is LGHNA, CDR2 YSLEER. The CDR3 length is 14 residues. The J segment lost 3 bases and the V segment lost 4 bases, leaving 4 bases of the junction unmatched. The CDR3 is CASSRSDRGYEQYF. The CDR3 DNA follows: TGCGCCAGCAGCCGATCGGACAGGGGCTACGAGCAGTACTTC.

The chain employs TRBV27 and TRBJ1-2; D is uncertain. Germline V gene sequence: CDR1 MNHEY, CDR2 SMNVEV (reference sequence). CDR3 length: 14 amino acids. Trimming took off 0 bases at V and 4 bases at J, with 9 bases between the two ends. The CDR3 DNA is TGTGCCAGCAGTTTATCGGCAGGCGTCTATGGCTACACCTTC. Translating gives CASSLSAGVYGYTF.

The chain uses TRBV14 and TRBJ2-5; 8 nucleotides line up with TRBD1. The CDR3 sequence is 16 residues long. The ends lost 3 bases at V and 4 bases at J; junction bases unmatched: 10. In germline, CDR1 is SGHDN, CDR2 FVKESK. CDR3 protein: CASSHLGQGLSETQYF. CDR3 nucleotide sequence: TGTGCCAGCAGCCACCTAGGACAGGGACTTTCAGAGACCCAGTACTTC.